The T cell receptor (beta chain) described here comes from a study of T cell repertoires in cytomegalovirus infection. Overall study: It was the public TCR beta signatures that indicated both CMV infection and matching HLA type.

Findings of the study overall: Summed frequency of shared TCR beta families picked out CMV carriers who also had the relevant HLA. HLA-C-restricted CMV clonotypes gave the most frequent clonotype in two of eight donors.

With respect to this clonotype: Its matching antigen is unknown. A single base separates this from a much larger clone, so it may be a read error.

V lost 10 bases to trimming and J lost 6 bases, with 18 bases between them. This CDR3 spans 13 amino acids. A single record per CDR3 protein comes from TCRdb applying MiXCR to the reads. The sample lists some 600,000 distinct CDR3 sequences; more than 20% were seen once. The specimen sequenced was CD8+ T cells from PBMCs. The V gene is TRBV12-3 or TRBV12-4, the J gene TRBJ1-1; possible D gene TRBD1, 5 bases. This clonotype was sampled from a human donor in good health (CMV status not recorded). Some clones in this sample may be carry-over from other donors' samples. The CDR3 loop is CANIPGVWSEAFF. The CDR3, as DNA: TGTGCCAACATCCCGGGGGTCTGGTCTGAAGCTTTCTTT.